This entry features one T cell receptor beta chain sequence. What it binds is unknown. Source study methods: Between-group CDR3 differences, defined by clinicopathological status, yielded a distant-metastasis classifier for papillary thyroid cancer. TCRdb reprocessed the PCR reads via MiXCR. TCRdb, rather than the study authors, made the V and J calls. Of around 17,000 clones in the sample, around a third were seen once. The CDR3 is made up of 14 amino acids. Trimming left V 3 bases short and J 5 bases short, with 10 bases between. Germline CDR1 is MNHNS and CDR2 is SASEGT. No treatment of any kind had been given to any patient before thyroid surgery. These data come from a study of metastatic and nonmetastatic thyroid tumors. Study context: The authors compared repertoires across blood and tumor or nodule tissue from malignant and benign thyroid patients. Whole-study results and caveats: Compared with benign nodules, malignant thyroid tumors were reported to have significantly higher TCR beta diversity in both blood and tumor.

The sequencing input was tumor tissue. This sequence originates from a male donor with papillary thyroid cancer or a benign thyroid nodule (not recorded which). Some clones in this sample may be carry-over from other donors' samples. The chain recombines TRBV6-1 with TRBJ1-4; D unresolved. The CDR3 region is CASSDNGENEKLFF. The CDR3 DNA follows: TGTGCCAGCAGTGACAACGGGGAAAATGAAAAACTGTTTTTT.